This paragraph reports one T cell receptor (beta chain). Its antigen remains unknown. This entry belongs to a study of T cells after yellow fever vaccination. Overall study findings and caveats: It was a weaker secondary response, yet one that peaked faster, at day 5 versus 15.

MiXCR, applied by TCRdb to the 5' RACE reads, yields one record per CDR3 protein. The sample has fewer than 650,000 distinct CDR3 sequences; 20% to 25% are singletons. Trimming cost V 7 bases and J 1 base; bases outside gene matches: 15. The CDR3 runs 18 residues. Germline lookup yields CDR1 PRHDT and CDR2 FYEKMQ (reference sequence). This sequence originates from a man aged 18 to 29 who received the YFV17D yellow fever vaccine. The source was PBMCs, collected less than 25 days after the first yellow fever vaccination. The chain uses TRBV13 and TRBJ2-1; 8 bases are shared with TRBD1. The CDR3 sequence: CASTSALGRTGSYNEQFF. In DNA form, the CDR3 reads TGTGCCAGCACCTCTGCCTTAGGGAGGACAGGGTCCTACAATGAGCAGTTCTTC.